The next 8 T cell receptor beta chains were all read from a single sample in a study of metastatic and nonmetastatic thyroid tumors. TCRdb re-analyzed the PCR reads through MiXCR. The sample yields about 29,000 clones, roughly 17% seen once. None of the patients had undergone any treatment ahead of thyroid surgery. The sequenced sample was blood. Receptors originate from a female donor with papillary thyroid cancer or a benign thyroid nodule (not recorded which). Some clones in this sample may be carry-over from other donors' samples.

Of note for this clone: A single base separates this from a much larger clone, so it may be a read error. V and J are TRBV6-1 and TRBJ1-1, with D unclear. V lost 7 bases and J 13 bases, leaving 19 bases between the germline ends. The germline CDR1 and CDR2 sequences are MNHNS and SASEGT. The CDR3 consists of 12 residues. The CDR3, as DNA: TGTGCCAGCACAAGTCTACAGAGCATGCTTTTCTTT. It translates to CASTSLQSMLFF.

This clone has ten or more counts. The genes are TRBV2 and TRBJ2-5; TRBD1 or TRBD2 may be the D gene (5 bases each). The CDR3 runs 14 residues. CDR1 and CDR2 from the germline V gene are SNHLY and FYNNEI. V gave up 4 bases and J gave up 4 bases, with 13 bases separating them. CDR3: CASSGGGSGETQYF. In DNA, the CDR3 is TGTGCCAGCAGTGGTGGGGGTAGTGGAGAGACCCAGTACTTC.

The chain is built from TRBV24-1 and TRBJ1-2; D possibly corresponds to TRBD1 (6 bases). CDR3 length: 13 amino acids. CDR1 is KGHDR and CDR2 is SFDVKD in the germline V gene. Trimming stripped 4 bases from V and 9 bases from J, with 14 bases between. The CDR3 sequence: CATSDHRDFSYTF. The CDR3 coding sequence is TGTGCCACCAGTGACCACAGGGATTTTAGCTACACCTTC.

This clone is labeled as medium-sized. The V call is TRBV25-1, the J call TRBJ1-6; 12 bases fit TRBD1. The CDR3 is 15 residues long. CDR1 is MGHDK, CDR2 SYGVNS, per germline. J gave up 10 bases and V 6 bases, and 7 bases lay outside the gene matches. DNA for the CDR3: TGTGCCAGCAGGGGACAGGGGGCGTTTAACTCACCCCTCCACTTT. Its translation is CASRGQGAFNSPLHF.

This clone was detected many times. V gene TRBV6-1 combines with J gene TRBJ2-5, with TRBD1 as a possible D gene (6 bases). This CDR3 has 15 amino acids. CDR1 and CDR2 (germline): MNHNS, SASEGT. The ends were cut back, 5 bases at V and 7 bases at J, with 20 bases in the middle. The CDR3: CASSQGLRVSVTQYF. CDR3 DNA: TGTGCCAGCAGTCAGGGGTTAAGAGTGTCAGTGACCCAGTACTTC.

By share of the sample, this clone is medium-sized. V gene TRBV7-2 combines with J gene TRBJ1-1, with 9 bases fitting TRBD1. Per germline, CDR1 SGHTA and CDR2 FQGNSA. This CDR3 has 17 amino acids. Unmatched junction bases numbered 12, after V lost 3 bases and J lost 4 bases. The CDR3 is CASSFSTGGRWATEAFF. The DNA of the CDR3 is TGTGCCAGCAGCTTCAGTACAGGGGGCCGGTGGGCCACTGAAGCTTTCTTT.

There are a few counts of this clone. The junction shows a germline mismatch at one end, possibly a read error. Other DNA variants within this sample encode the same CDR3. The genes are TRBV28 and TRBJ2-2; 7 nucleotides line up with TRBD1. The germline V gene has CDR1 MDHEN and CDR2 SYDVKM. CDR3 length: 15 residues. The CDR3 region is CASSLEGAESGELFF. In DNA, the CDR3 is TGTGCCAGCAGTCTAGAGGGGGCAGAGTCCGGTGAGCTGTTTTTT. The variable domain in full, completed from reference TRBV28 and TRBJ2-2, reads DVKVTQSSRYLVKRTGEKVFLECVQDMDHENMFWYRQDPGLGLRLIYFSYDVKMKEKGDIPEGYSVSREKKERFSLILESASTNQTSMYLCASSLEGAESGELFFGEGSRLTVL.

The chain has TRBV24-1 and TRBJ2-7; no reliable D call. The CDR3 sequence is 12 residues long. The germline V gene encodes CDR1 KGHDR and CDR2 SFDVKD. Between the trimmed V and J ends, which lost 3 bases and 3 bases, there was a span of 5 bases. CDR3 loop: CATSDTYYEQYF. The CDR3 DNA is TGTGCCACCAGTGATACTTACTACGAGCAGTACTTC.